This T cell receptor beta chain was observed in a study of shared clonotypes between healthy human individuals. The repertoire was sequenced with immunoSEQ multiplex PCR; TCRdb's copy has only in-frame clones and lacks some. Here the sample spans about 1 million clones, around 76% being singletons. The sequencing sample was made of memory CD4+ T cells sorted from blood. Subset in this sample: CD45RA-negative fraction. The sequence was collected from a man aged 18-30 years in good health.

In nucleotides, the CDR3 is TGTGCCAGCAGCCCGGGGGGGGCACACTACAATGAGCAGTTCTTC. It translates to CASSPGGAHYNEQFF. The genes are TRBV28 and TRBJ2-1; 8 bases fit TRBD2. The CDR3 contains 15 residues. CDR1 and CDR2 from the germline V gene are MDHEN and SYDVKM. V gave up 6 bases and J gave up 3 bases; unmatched junction bases: 7.